These 25 T cell receptor beta chains share one sample of origin, sequenced in a study of regulatory T cells in long-lasting Graves disease. Indicated time point: newly diagnosed GD, antithyroid drugs for less than 3 months. PBMC RNA served as the TCR library source. The TCR beta library used iRepertoire HTBI primers with Arm-PCR amplification of CDR3. TCRdb reprocessed the multiplex PCR reads via MiXCR and lists one record per CDR3 protein. Here the sample spans about 540,000 distinct CDR3 sequences, approximately 13% being singletons. Separately, the same data were catalogued under a study of T cells in Graves' hyperthyroidism and ophthalmopathy.

This specimen consisted of peripheral blood mononuclear cells (PBMCs), obtained at new diagnosis, from a patient treated with antithyroid drugs. These receptors all come from a man aged 25-45 years with Graves disease.

The CDR3 region has the DNA TGTGCCAGCAGCCGAAGATCCGGGACAGTTAACACCGGGGAGCTGTTTTTT. This encodes CASSRRSGTVNTGELFF. V and J are TRBV3-1 and TRBJ2-2; 7 bases match TRBD1. With 4 bases clipped from V and 2 bases from J, the junction kept 10 bases outside the gene matches. This CDR3 spans 17 amino acids. Germline assignment: CDR1 LGHDT and CDR2 YNNKEL (reference sequence).

This clonotype was observed many times. The genes are TRBV7-9 and TRBJ2-3; 9 bases agree with TRBD1. The V and J ends lost 2 bases and 4 bases, in that order; junction bases with no gene match: 4. Germline CDR1 reads SEHNR; CDR2 reads FQNEAQ (reference sequence). There are 15 residues in the CDR3. The CDR3 sequence is CASSLTGQGSDTQYF. Written as DNA, the CDR3 is TGTGCCAGCAGCTTAACGGGACAGGGATCAGATACGCAGTATTTT. The whole variable domain, filled in from reference TRBV7-9 and TRBJ2-3, reads DTGVSQNPRHKITKRGQNVTFRCDPISEHNRLYWYRQTLGQGPEFLTYFQNEAQLEKSRLLSDRFSAERPKGSFSTLEIQRTEQGDSAMYLCASSLTGQGSDTQYFGPGTRLTVL.

This clonotype has at least ten counts. This chain uses TRBV24-1 with TRBJ2-3, with 8 bases aligning to TRBD1. The CDR3 has 16 residues. V lost 9 bases and J lost 2; bases outside the gene matches: 12. CDR1 is KGHDR, CDR2 SFDVKD, per germline. CDR3 region: CATQWGTGGPTDTQYF. CDR3 sequence (DNA): TGTGCCACCCAGTGGGGAACAGGGGGTCCCACAGATACGCAGTATTTT.

This clonotype was recorded at least ten times. V is TRBV12-3 or TRBV12-4 and J is TRBJ2-3, with D perhaps TRBD1 or TRBD2 (5 bases each). Trimming left V 4 bases short and J 2 bases short, with 13 bases between. This CDR3 is 15 amino acids long. The CDR3 region has the DNA TGTGCCAGCAGTTACCACCGGGACGCCACAGATACGCAGTATTTT. This codes for CASSYHRDATDTQYF.

This clonotype occurred a few times. CDR3 DNA: TGTGCCAGCAGGATGACAGGGCTCTACGAGCAGTACTTC. Translation gives CASRMTGLYEQYF. The chain employs TRBV6-1 and TRBJ2-7, with 7 positions matching TRBD1. The germline gives CDR1 MNHNS, CDR2 SASEGT. J was trimmed by 3 bases and V by 6 bases; bases with no gene match: 5. The CDR3 totals 13 residues.

The CDR3: CASKTRQATFSNYGYTF. The DNA for the CDR3 is TGTGCCAGCAAAACTCGACAGGCAACCTTTTCTAACTATGGCTACACCTTC. This chain connects TRBV27 to TRBJ1-2; tentatively, D is TRBD1 (6 bases). Germline V gene data show CDR1 as MNHEY and CDR2 as SMNVEV (reference sequence). This CDR3 has 17 residues. V was shortened by 7 bases and J by 0 bases, with 21 bases between the two germline ends.

This clonotype was observed many times. V is TRBV2 and J is TRBJ2-7; D is perhaps TRBD1 or TRBD2 (5 bases each). CDR3 length: 15 amino acids. The germline V gene has CDR1 SNHLY and CDR2 FYNNEI. V gave up 0 bases and J gave up 3 bases, with 12 bases separating them. The CDR3 DNA reads TGTGCCAGCAGTGAAGCATTGTCGAGGGGCTACGAGCAGTACTTC. Encoded protein: CASSEALSRGYEQYF.

In its sample, this clonotype was seen a few times. This sequence joins TRBV7-2 and TRBJ1-2; D is uncertain. The ends were cut back, 2 bases at V and 7 bases at J, with 11 bases in the middle. Germline V gene data show CDR1 as SGHTA and CDR2 as FQGNSA. This CDR3 has 13 residues. The CDR3 DNA sequence: TGTGCCAGCAGCTTACGGGAGGGCGGTGGCTACACCTTC. It translates to CASSLREGGGYTF.

This clonotype was seen more than once but under ten times. One base away lies a much larger clone, so this may be a sequencing read error. This sequence joins TRBV2 and TRBJ2-1; the D is unclear. Germline CDR1 is SNHLY and CDR2 is FYNNEI. The V end lost 1 base, the J end lost 7 bases, and 11 bases lay between the germline ends. The CDR3 is 14 residues long. Here the CDR3 DNA reads TGTGCCAGCAGTGAAGATGTTGGGCTGAATGAGCAGTTCTTC. Translation gives CASSEDVGLNEQFF.

This clonotype came up a few times. The rearrangement uses TRBV7-9 and TRBJ2-7, with 9 bases fitting TRBD2. Germline CDR1 SEHNR, CDR2 FQNEAQ (reference sequence). The CDR3 loop spans 14 amino acids. With 5 bases clipped from V and 2 bases from J, the junction kept 4 bases outside the gene matches. CDR3 coding DNA: TGTGCCAGCAGCCAGGCTAGCGGGACCTACGAGCAGTACTTC. Translating gives CASSQASGTYEQYF.

This clonotype was recorded many times. Here the CDR3 DNA reads TGTGCCAGCTGGGGACAGACAGTAGGACCCGGGGAGCTGTTTTTT. Translation: CASWGQTVGPGELFF. This rearrangement joins TRBV27 to TRBJ2-2; 7 nucleotides agree with TRBD1. This CDR3 is 15 amino acids long. CDR1 MNHEY and CDR2 SMNVEV come from the germline V gene (reference sequence). Trimming removed 8 bases from V and 6 bases from J; junction bases left unmatched: 12.

This clonotype has just a few counts. J is TRBJ1-5 and V is TRBV12-5; D remains ambiguous. V was trimmed by 1 base and J by 15 bases, leaving 16 bases between them. This CDR3 region has 13 residues. Looked up from germline, CDR1 is LGHNT and CDR2 is FRNRAP. The CDR3 loop is CASGLDQRVPGHF. For the CDR3, the DNA is TGTGCTAGTGGTTTGGACCAGAGGGTGCCAGGGCATTTT.

V usage is TRBV7-9 and J usage is TRBJ2-7; a possible D gene is TRBD2 (5 bases). The V gene lost 2 bases and the J gene lost 5 bases, with 16 bases spanning the gap. Germline V gives CDR1 SEHNR, CDR2 FQNEAQ (reference sequence). The CDR3 is 15 residues long. The DNA for the CDR3 is TGTGCCAGCAGCTTACGGATCGGTGACGGGAACGAGCAGTACTTC. Protein: CASSLRIGDGNEQYF.

The chain links TRBV5-5 to TRBJ1-4; D ambiguous. The V and J ends lost 5 bases and 8 bases respectively, with 19 bases between them. The CDR3 has 15 amino acids. Germline assignment: CDR1 SGHKS and CDR2 YYEKEE (reference sequence). The CDR3 nucleotides are TGTGCCAGCAGTTCGGGTGACTACCCGGGAGAAAAACTGTTTTTT. Its translation: CASSSGDYPGEKLFF.

This clonotype showed up many times. One junction end does not reproduce the germline sequence, and a read error may be involved. V gene TRBV7-3 combines with J gene TRBJ2-5; D unresolved. Germline CDR1 reads SGHTA; CDR2 reads FQGTGA. The CDR3 spans 14 residues. DNA for the CDR3: TGTGCCAGCGGCTTAGGGCCGTCCCAAGAGACCCAGTACTTC. Amino acids: CASGLGPSQETQYF.

CDR3 bases: TGTGCCAGCAGTTTAGAACTAGCGGGAGATGAGCAGTTCTTC. This codes for CASSLELAGDEQFF. The V and J genes are TRBV12-3 or TRBV12-4 and TRBJ2-1; 11 nucleotides align to TRBD2. The J segment lost 8 bases and the V segment lost 1 base, leaving 1 base of the junction unmatched. The CDR3 length is 14 residues.

This clonotype was seen repeatedly, ten times or more. The gene calls are TRBV30 and TRBJ1-2; unclear D gene. Germline V gene data show CDR1 as GTSNPN and CDR2 as SVGIG (reference sequence). V lost 0 bases to trimming and J lost 8 bases, with 22 bases between them. CDR3 length equals 16 residues. The CDR3 reads CAWSVPPPDLSRGYTF. The CDR3 bases are TGTGCCTGGAGTGTGCCCCCCCCGGACCTATCGAGGGGCTACACCTTC.

This clonotype was seen repeatedly, ten times or more. One end of the junction varies from germline; a read error may be responsible. The gene calls are TRBV12-3 or TRBV12-4 and TRBJ2-7; possibly TRBD1 for D (6 bases). CDR3 length equals 14 residues. CDR3 protein: CASSFGRGSYEQYF. In DNA, the CDR3 is TGCGCCAGCAGCTTTGGCAGGGGTTCCTACGAGCAGTACTTC.

This clonotype was observed many times. The CDR3 loop is CASSLVQADEKLFF. The CDR3 DNA is TGTGCCAGCAGCTTAGTCCAGGCGGATGAAAAACTGTTTTTT. The genes are TRBV7-2 and TRBJ1-4; D not resolved. Trimming removed 1 base at V and 6 bases at J, with 9 bases between. The CDR3 is 14 amino acids. Germline CDR1 is SGHTA and CDR2 is FQGNSA.

This clonotype has at least ten counts. V and J are TRBV15 and TRBJ2-4; perhaps TRBD2 as D (5 bases). The length of the CDR3 is 14 residues. Germline-derived CDR1 and CDR2 are LNHNV and YYDKDF (reference sequence). V lost 0 bases and J 6 bases, leaving 9 bases between the germline ends. The chain's CDR3 is CATSREGSLNIQYF. CDR3 bases: TGTGCCACCAGCAGAGAGGGGAGTTTAAACATTCAGTACTTC.

There are many counts of this clonotype. The CDR3 bases are TGTGCCAGCAGCTCCCTCTTCGCTCAGCCCCAGCATTTT. Translation: CASSSLFAQPQHF. The chain joins TRBV7-2 to TRBJ1-5; D unclear. The CDR3 length is 13 residues. With 4 bases removed from V and 6 bases from J, the gap between germline ends came to 10 bases. CDR1 SGHTA and CDR2 FQGNSA come from the germline V gene.

About this clonotype itself: This may come from a read error, since a much larger clone is one base off. Given the absence of the conserved phenylalanine or tryptophan at the CDR3 end, a read error is likely. The CDR3 DNA sequence: TGCAGTGCTAGCGGGCGATCCGACACCGGGGAGCTGTTTCTT. This gives the protein CSASGRSDTGELFL. The V and J genes are TRBV20-1 and TRBJ2-2; D call uncertain. The CDR3 totals 14 residues. The germline V gene has CDR1 DFQATT and CDR2 SNEGSKA (reference sequence). V was cut by 3 bases and J by 3 bases, with 11 bases left in between.

This clonotype was recorded many times. This chain connects TRBV6-1 to TRBJ1-2; 9 positions agree with TRBD1. V gave up 5 bases and J gave up 4 bases; unmatched junction bases: 8. The CDR3 has 15 residues. Germline CDR1 MNHNS, CDR2 SASEGT. Here the CDR3 DNA reads TGTGCCAGCAGTCGGCGGGACAGGGAAGCCTATGGCTACACCTTC. Translated: CASSRRDREAYGYTF.

The chain links TRBV6-4 to TRBJ2-4; D call uncertain. Germline CDR1 reads MRHNA; CDR2 reads SNTAGT. Trimming removed 2 bases from V and 9 bases from J, with 8 bases in between. The CDR3 length is 12 residues. The CDR3 region is CASSDPRGIQYF. CDR3 nucleotide sequence: TGTGCCAGCAGTGACCCGAGAGGCATTCAGTACTTC.

In its sample, this clonotype was seen many times. The chain recombines TRBV20-1 with TRBJ2-7; 10 bases match TRBD1. V trimming: 1 base; J trimming: 4 bases; junction bases outside the gene matches: 7. The V gene's germline CDR1 is DFQATT and CDR2 SNEGSKA (reference sequence). The CDR3 loop spans 15 amino acids. This chain's CDR3 is CSARVIGTGAYEQYF. CDR3 bases: TGCAGTGCTAGAGTCATCGGGACAGGGGCGTACGAGCAGTACTTC.